This TCR beta chain is from a study of blood T cell repertoires in COVID-19. Study-level background: Sources were T cells, B-cell-depleted T cells, or PBMCs; the material itself was cDNA or gDNA.

The CDR3 consists of 16 residues. V lost 0 bases to trimming and J lost 6 bases, with 12 bases between them. Germline V gene data show CDR1 as LGHDT and CDR2 as YNNKEL (reference sequence). This table comes from immunoSEQ multiplex PCR, and its TCRdb copy is limited to in-frame clones, with some not included. The sample lists fewer than 100,000 clones; 87% were seen once. The sequenced material came from peripheral blood. The sequence came from a human donor in a cohort sampled during active COVID-19. The chain uses TRBV3-1 (or the pseudogene TRBV3-2) and TRBJ1-6, with D possibly matching TRBD1 (5 bases). CDR3 in DNA: TGTGCCAGCAGCCAAGATCCCCCAGGGATTAATTCACCCCTCCACTTT. Encoded protein: CASSQDPPGINSPLHF.